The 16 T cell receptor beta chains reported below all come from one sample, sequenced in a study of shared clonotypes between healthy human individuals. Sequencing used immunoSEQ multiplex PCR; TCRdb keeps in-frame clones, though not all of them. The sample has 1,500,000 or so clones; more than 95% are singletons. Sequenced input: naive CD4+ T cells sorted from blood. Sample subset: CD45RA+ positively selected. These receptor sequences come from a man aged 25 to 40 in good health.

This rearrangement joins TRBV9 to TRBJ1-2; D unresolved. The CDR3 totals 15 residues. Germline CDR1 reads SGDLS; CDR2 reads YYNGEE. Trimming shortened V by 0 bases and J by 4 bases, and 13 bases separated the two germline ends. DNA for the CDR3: TGTGCCAGCAGCGTAGGGGCACTGGGGATCTATGGCTACACCTTC. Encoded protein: CASSVGALGIYGYTF.

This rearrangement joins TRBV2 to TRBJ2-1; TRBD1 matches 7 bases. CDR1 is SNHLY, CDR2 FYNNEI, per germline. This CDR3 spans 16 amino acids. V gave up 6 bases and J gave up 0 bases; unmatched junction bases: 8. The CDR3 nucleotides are TGTGCCAGCAGGAGTCTTTCAGGGGGCTCCTACAATGAGCAGTTCTTC. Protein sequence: CASRSLSGGSYNEQFF.

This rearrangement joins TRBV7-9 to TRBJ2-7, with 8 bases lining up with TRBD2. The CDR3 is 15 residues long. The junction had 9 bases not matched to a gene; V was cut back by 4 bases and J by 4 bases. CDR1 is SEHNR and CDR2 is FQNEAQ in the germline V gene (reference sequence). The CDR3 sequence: CASSSPGSGTYEQYF. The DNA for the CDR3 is TGTGCCAGCAGCTCCCCGGGTAGCGGGACATACGAGCAGTACTTC.

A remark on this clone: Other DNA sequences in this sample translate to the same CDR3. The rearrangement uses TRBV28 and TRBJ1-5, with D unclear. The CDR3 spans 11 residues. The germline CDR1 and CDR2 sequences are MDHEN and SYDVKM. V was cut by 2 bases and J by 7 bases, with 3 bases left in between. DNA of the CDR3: TGTGCCAGCAGTTTAAACCAGCCCCAGCATTTT. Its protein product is CASSLNQPQHF.

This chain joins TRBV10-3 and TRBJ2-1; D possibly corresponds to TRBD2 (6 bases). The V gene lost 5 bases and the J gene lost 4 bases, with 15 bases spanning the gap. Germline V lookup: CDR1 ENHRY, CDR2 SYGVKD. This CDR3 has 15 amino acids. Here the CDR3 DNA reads TGTGCCATCAGTAAGGGGACTCCGGAATACAATGAGCAGTTCTTC. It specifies CAISKGTPEYNEQFF.

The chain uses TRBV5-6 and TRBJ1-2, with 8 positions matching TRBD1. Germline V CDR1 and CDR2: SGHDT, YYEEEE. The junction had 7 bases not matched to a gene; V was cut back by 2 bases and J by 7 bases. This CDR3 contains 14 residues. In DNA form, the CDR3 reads TGTGCCAGCAGCTTAGGCCAGGGGGCCGGTGGCTACACCTTC. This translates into CASSLGQGAGGYTF.

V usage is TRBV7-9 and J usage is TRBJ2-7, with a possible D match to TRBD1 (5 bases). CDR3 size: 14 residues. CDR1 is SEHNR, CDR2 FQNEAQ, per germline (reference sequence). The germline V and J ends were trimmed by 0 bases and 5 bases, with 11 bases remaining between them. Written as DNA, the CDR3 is TGTGCCAGCAGCTTAGCAGGGGTGGTCGACGAGCAGTACTTC. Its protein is CASSLAGVVDEQYF.

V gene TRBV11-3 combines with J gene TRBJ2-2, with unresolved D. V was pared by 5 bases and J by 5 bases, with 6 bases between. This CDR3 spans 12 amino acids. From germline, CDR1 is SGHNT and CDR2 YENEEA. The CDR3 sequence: CASSPMTGELFF. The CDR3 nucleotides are TGTGCCAGCAGCCCCATGACCGGGGAGCTGTTTTTT.

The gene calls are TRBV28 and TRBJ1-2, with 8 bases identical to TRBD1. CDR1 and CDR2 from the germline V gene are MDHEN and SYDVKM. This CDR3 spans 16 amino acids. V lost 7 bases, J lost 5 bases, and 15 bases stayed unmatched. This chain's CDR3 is CASIGPDQQGVYGYTF. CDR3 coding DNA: TGTGCCAGCATAGGGCCGGATCAACAGGGGGTTTATGGCTACACCTTC.

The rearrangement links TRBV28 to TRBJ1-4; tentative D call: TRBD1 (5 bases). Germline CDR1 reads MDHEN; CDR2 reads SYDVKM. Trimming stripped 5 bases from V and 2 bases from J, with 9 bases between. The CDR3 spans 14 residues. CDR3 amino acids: CASSRAGTNEKLFF. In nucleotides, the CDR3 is TGTGCCAGCAGTCGGGCAGGGACTAATGAAAAACTGTTTTTT.

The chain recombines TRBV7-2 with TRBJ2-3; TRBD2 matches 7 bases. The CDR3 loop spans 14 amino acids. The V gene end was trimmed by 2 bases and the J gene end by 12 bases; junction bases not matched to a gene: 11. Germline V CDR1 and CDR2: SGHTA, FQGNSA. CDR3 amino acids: CASSLSLGSGFQYF. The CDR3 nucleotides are TGTGCCAGCAGCTTAAGTCTAGGTAGCGGGTTTCAGTATTTT.

As DNA, the CDR3 is TGTGCCAGCAGTTTATTGAAGGCGGGGGCCTACGAGCAGTACTTC. It yields the protein CASSLLKAGAYEQYF. This chain uses TRBV28 with TRBJ2-7; 7 positions agree with TRBD2. From germline, CDR1 is MDHEN and CDR2 SYDVKM. The CDR3 runs to 15 residues. With V trimmed by 1 base and J by 2 bases, 5 bases remained unmatched. Together with reference TRBV28 and TRBJ2-7, the CDR3 gives the full variable domain: DVKVTQSSRYLVKRTGEKVFLECVQDMDHENMFWYRQDPGLGLRLIYFSYDVKMKEKGDIPEGYSVSREKKERFSLILESASTNQTSMYLCASSLLKAGAYEQYFGPGTRLTVT.

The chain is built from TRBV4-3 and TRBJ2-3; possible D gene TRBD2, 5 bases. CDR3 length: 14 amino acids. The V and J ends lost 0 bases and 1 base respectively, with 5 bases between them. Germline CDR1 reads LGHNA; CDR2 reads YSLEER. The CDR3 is CASSQDSGTDTQYF. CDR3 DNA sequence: TGCGCCAGCAGCCAAGATAGCGGCACAGATACGCAGTATTTT.

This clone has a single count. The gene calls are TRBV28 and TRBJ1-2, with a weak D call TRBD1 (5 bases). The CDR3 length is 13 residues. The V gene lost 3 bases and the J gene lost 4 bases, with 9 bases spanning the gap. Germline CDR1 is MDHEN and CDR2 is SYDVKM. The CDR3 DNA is TGTGCCAGCAGTTTGACAGCGCGCTATGGCTACACCTTC. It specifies CASSLTARYGYTF.

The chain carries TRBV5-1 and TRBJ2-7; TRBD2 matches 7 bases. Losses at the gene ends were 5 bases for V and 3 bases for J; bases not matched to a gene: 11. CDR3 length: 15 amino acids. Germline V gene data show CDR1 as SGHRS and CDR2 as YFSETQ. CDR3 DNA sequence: TGCGCCAGCAGAGCCCCCACCGGGAGGTTCTACGAGCAGTACTTC. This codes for CASRAPTGRFYEQYF.

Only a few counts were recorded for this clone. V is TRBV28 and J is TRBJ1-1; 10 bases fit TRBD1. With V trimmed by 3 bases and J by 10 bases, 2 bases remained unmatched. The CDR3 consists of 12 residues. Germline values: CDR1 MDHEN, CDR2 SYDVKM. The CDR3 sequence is CASSFGTGVAFF. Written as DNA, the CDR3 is TGTGCCAGCAGTTTCGGGACAGGGGTAGCTTTCTTT.